A single sample gave rise to the 10 T cell receptor beta chains below, sequenced in a study of Graves' ophthalmopathy and Graves' hyperthyroidism. RNA transcripts served as template for amplifying TCR beta CDR3 sequences. RT-PCR in the first round used HTBI primers; a second-round multiplex PCR followed. TCRdb called the multiplex PCR reads again in MiXCR, with one record for every CDR3 protein. The sample includes about 400,000 distinct CDR3 sequences, over 20% of them seen just once. The sample was peripheral blood. These receptors were collected from a woman between 18 and 30 years old with stable Graves' hyperthyroidism.

V is TRBV10-1 and J is TRBJ2-7, with TRBD2 matching 12 bases. V lost 2 bases, J lost 1 base, and 6 bases stayed unmatched. Germline CDR1 is WNHNN and CDR2 is SYGVQD (reference sequence). There are 17 residues in the CDR3. The CDR3 sequence is CASSERTSGTGSYEQYF. CDR3 in DNA: TGCGCCAGCAGTGAGAGGACTAGCGGGACCGGGTCCTACGAGCAGTACTTC.

This clonotype has at least ten counts. The chain is built from TRBV20-1 and TRBJ2-7; D gene unclear. Germline-derived CDR1 and CDR2 are DFQATT and SNEGSKA (reference sequence). The CDR3 runs to 14 residues. With 6 bases removed from V and 1 base from J, the gap between germline ends came to 16 bases. The CDR3 protein is CSASPQPLSYEQYF. Here the CDR3 DNA reads TGCAGTGCCAGCCCCCAGCCACTTTCCTACGAGCAGTACTTC.

This clonotype was counted ten times or more. The rearrangement uses TRBV12-3 or TRBV12-4 and TRBJ1-1; 10 nucleotides line up with TRBD1. The CDR3 covers 17 residues. V lost 6 bases, J lost 3 bases, and 13 bases stayed unmatched. CDR3 residues: CASRSITQGQGYTEAFF. The CDR3 DNA reads TGTGCCAGCAGGTCCATCACCCAGGGACAGGGGTACACTGAAGCTTTCTTT.

Only a few counts were recorded for this clonotype. The chain combines TRBV19 with TRBJ1-5; 9 nucleotides match TRBD1. V was pared by 6 bases and J by 6 bases, with 15 bases of the junction left unmatched. The CDR3 runs 17 residues. Germline V CDR1 and CDR2: LNHDA, SQIVND (reference sequence). Here the CDR3 DNA reads TGTGCCAGTAGCACCACGACAGGGGGAATGAGGACTCAGCCCCAGCATTTT. Protein: CASSTTTGGMRTQPQHF.

This clonotype was observed many times. The chain links TRBV4-2 to TRBJ2-7, with D perhaps matching TRBD1 (5 bases). This CDR3 has 15 residues. The V gene's germline CDR1 is LGHNA and CDR2 YNFKEQ. V gave up 0 bases and J gave up 0 bases, with 9 bases separating them. CDR3: CASSQEQESSYEQYF. The DNA for the CDR3 is TGTGCCAGCAGCCAAGAACAGGAAAGCTCCTACGAGCAGTACTTC.

This clonotype has just a few counts. V usage is TRBV4-1 and J usage is TRBJ1-6; no firm D call. In germline, CDR1 is MGHRA, CDR2 YSYEKL. The V gene lost 0 bases and the J gene lost 9 bases, with 6 bases spanning the gap. This CDR3 spans 13 amino acids. CDR3 sequence reads: CASSQEPISPLHF. CDR3 coding DNA: TGCGCCAGCAGCCAAGAACCGATTTCACCCCTCCACTTT.

In its sample, this clonotype was seen many times. The chain has TRBV19 and TRBJ1-5; 9 bases fit TRBD1. CDR1 is LNHDA and CDR2 is SQIVND in the germline V gene (reference sequence). The V segment lost 4 bases and the J segment 3 bases; nucleotides outside the gene matches: 4. The CDR3 totals 15 residues. In DNA form, the CDR3 reads TGTGCCAGTAGTACTACAGGGGGCAACAATCAGCCCCAGCATTTT. Protein sequence: CASSTTGGNNQPQHF.

This clonotype was counted at least ten times. V is TRBV20-1 and J is TRBJ2-5, with 7 bases fitting TRBD2. The germline gives CDR1 DFQATT, CDR2 SNEGSKA (reference sequence). Trimming at V came to 3 bases and at J to 7 bases, leaving 8 bases not matched to a gene. The CDR3 sequence is 13 residues long. The CDR3 protein is CSARRAGEGTQYF. CDR3 nucleotide sequence: TGCAGTGCTAGGCGGGCGGGAGAAGGGACCCAGTACTTC.

V and J are TRBV28 and TRBJ2-2; D call uncertain. This CDR3 has 13 residues. Trimming pared 4 bases from V and 4 bases from J, leaving 7 bases between. Germline values: CDR1 MDHEN, CDR2 SYDVKM. In DNA, the CDR3 is TGTGCCAGCAGTTACGGTGGCACCGGGGAGCTGTTTTTT. Translation: CASSYGGTGELFF.

The table lists this clonotype with a few counts. The genes are TRBV7-8 and TRBJ2-5; TRBD1 matches 9 bases. The CDR3 has 16 residues. V dropped 6 bases and J dropped 3; count of bases not matched to a gene: 11. Germline CDR1 SGHVS, CDR2 FQNEAQ. CDR3 region: CASRPLYRGREETQYF. CDR3 DNA: TGTGCCAGCAGACCTCTTTACAGGGGGCGGGAAGAGACCCAGTACTTC.